Here is one T cell receptor (beta chain) with its context. Its antigen is still unknown. The sample is drawn from a study of naive CD8 T cells in extremely preterm neonates. Study-wide context: Reported adult age range differs: about 23-55 years versus about 19-50 years.

General study points: Preterm neonate repertoires were significantly less rich by iChao1 than others. Preterm CDR3s were shorter than older groups', with fewer N additions and less trimming.

Live Annexin V-negative naive CD3+CD8+CD45RA+CCR7+ T cells were sorted. Data came from immunoSEQ multiplex PCR; TCRdb stores just in-frame clones and leaves some out. The sample consists of roughly 5,400 clones, around 97% of them appearing once. The source is a human donor in good health. The source material was naive CD8+ T cells from blood.

Written as DNA, the CDR3 is TGTGCCAGCTCAACCTACAGGGGGAGCACTAATGAAAAACTGTTTTTT. Its protein is CASSTYRGSTNEKLFF. The chain employs TRBV18 and TRBJ1-4; 8 bases are shared with TRBD1. V trimming: 5 bases; J trimming: 2 bases; junction bases outside the gene matches: 7. This CDR3 has 16 amino acids. Germline loops: CDR1 KGHSH, CDR2 LQKENI.